This T cell receptor beta chain was profiled in a study of beta chain features in type 1 diabetes. Study results and limitations: Sequencing from cDNA could over-represent high-TCR-expressing cells. The study found moderately but significantly shorter TCRB CDR3s in all four CD4+ subsets of Type 1 diabetes patients.

Worth noting for this clone: The antigen is unknown.

There are 15 residues in the CDR3. Unmatched junction bases numbered 4, after V lost 4 bases and J lost 3 bases. Germline V gene lookup returns CDR1 SGDLS and CDR2 YYNGEE. The authors reverse transcribed all of the isolated RNA, so sequencing captured expressed TCRB transcripts. Profiling relied on immunoSEQ multiplex PCR, and the TCRdb table lists in-frame clones only, not all of them. Of about 160,000 clones listed, roughly 65% are singletons. The source is a man aged 30 to 45 with type 1 diabetes. The chain employs TRBV9 and TRBJ2-3; 11 nucleotides align to TRBD2. The source material was naive CD4+ T cells from blood. As DNA, the CDR3 is TGTGCCAGCAGCCCACTAGCGGGGGTGACAGATACGCAGTATTTT. It codes for CASSPLAGVTDTQYF. Full variable domain (missing parts from reference TRBV9 and TRBJ2-3): DSGVTQTPKHLITATGQRVTLRCSPRSGDLSVYWYQQSLDQGLQFLIQYYNGEERAKGNILERFSAQQFPDLHSELNLSSLELGDSALYFCASSPLAGVTDTQYFGPGTRLTVL.